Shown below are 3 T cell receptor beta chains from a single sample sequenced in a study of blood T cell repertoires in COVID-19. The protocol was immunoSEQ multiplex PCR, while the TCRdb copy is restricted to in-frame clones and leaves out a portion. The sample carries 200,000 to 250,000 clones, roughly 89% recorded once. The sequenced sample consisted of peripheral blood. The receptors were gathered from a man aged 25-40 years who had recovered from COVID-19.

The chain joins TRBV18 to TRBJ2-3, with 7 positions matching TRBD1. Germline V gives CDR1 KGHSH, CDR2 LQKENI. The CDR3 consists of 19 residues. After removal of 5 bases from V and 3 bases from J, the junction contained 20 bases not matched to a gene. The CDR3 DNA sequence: TGTGCCAGCTCAAAGAGACTCCAGACAGGGCTCCTACGGACAGATACGCAGTATTTT. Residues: CASSKRLQTGLLRTDTQYF.

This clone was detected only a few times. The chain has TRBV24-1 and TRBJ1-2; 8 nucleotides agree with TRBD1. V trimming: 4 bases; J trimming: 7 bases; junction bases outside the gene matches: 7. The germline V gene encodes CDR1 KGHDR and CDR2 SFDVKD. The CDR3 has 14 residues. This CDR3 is CATSDPGGVGGYTF. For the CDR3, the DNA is TGTGCCACCAGTGACCCAGGGGGCGTGGGTGGCTACACCTTC.

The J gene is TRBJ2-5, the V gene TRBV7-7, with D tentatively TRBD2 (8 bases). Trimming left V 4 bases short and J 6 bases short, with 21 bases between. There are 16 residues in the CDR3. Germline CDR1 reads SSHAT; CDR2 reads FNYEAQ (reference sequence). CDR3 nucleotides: TGTGCCAGCAGCTATGAGGGGGCGGGAGGTCGGAAGACCCAGTACTTC. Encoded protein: CASSYEGAGGRKTQYF. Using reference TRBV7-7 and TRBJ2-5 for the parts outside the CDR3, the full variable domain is GAGVSQSPRYKVTKRGQDVTLRCDPISSHATLYWYQQALGQGPEFLTYFNYEAQPDKSGLPSDRFSAERPEGSISTLTIQRTEQRDSAMYRCASSYEGAGGRKTQYFGPGTRLLVL.